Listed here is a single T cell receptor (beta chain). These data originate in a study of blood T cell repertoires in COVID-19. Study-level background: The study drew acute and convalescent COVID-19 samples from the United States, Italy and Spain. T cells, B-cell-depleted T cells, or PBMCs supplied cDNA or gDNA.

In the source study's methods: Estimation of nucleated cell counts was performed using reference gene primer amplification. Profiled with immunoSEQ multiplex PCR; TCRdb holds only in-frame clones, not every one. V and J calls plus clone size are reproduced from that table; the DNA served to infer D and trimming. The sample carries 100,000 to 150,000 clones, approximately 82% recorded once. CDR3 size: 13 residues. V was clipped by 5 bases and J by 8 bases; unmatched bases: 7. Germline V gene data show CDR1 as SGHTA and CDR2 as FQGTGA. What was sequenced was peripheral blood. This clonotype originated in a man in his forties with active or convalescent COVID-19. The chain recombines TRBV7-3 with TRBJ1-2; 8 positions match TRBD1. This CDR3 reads CASSLSGGEGYTF. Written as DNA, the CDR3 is TGTGCCAGCAGCCTTTCAGGGGGCGAAGGCTACACCTTC.